This paragraph reports one T cell receptor (beta chain). Germline values: CDR1 SGDLS, CDR2 YYNGEE. J was trimmed by 7 bases and V by 0 bases; bases with no gene match: 11. The CDR3 totals 17 residues. This entry belongs to a study of blood T cell repertoires in COVID-19. Looking at the study overall: The United States, Italy and Spain supplied acute and convalescent COVID-19 samples. PBMCs, B-cell-depleted T cells, or T cells provided the cDNA or gDNA that made up the material.

Patients of the Seattle cohort, enrolled during active infection, were followed longitudinally. Original methodology: For nucleated cells, counts were estimated from reference gene primer amplification. The method was immunoSEQ multiplex PCR; TCRdb's version includes in-frame clones alone and lacks a portion of them. From that table come the V and J calls and clone size; the DNA was used to work out D and trimming. The sample has fewer than 200,000 clones; roughly 88% are singletons. The receptor's source is a man aged 18 to 29 with COVID-19, enrolled during active disease. Sequencing used peripheral blood. The chain joins TRBV9 to TRBJ2-2; 8 bases map to TRBD2. CDR3 region: CASSVEGQAGVNGELFF. CDR3 bases: TGTGCCAGCAGCGTAGAGGGGCAAGCGGGAGTTAACGGGGAGCTGTTTTTT.